One and the same sample provided the 2 T cell receptor beta chains below, sequenced in a study of T cell repertoires in cytomegalovirus infection. TCRdb re-derived calls from the reads in MiXCR, one entry per CDR3 protein. Of roughly 600,000 distinct CDR3 sequences in the sample, approximately 25% were seen once. Material for sequencing was CD8+ T cells from PBMCs. These receptors were taken from a human donor in good health (CMV status not recorded). Some clones in this sample may be carry-over from other donors' samples.

The chain links TRBV6-1 to TRBJ2-7; 7 bases match TRBD1. This CDR3 comprises 13 residues. Looked up from germline, CDR1 is MNHNS and CDR2 is SASEGT. The trim removed 8 bases at V and 0 bases at J, leaving 4 bases unmatched. DNA for the CDR3: TGTGCCAGCGGAACAGGGGACTCCTACGAGCAGTACTTC. Translated: CASGTGDSYEQYF.

This clonotype was counted ten times or more. The gene calls are TRBV27 and TRBJ2-1, with D possibly matching TRBD1 (5 bases). Germline V CDR1 and CDR2: MNHEY, SMNVEV (reference sequence). The CDR3 runs to 14 residues. Deletions cut 2 bases from V and 2 bases from J, with 7 bases between. The chain's CDR3 is CASSLGAAYNEQFF. The DNA of the CDR3 is TGTGCCAGCAGTTTAGGGGCAGCCTACAATGAGCAGTTCTTC.